These T cell receptor beta chains were read from a single sample in a study of cytomegalovirus exposure and HLA in healthy donors. The table came from immunoSEQ multiplex PCR; TCRdb's copy has only in-frame clones and leaves some out. The sample records 90,000 to 95,000 clones, just under 80% being singletons. Sequenced input: PBMCs. The receptor set was obtained from a male donor in good health and CMV-seropositive. The CDR3 runs from the conserved cysteine through the conserved F or W. Each record gives: J gene, V gene, clone size, D gene, CDR3 DNA, CDR3 protein. D genes are given only for firm matches. Clone size appears in some rows only: once, few, many, or a class for an expanded clone.

J: TRBJ2-3; V: TRBV5-1; size: NA; D: TRBD2; DNA: TGCGCCAGCAGCTTGAAGGGCGGGAGAGTGACAGATACGCAGTATTTT; CDR3: CASSLKGGRVTDTQYF
J: TRBJ1-2; V: TRBV7-9; size: NA; D: TRBD1; DNA: TGTGCCAGCAGCTCGACAGGGAATATTGCACCCGACGGATATGGCTACACCTTC; CDR3: CASSSTGNIAPDGYGYTF
J: TRBJ1-2; V: TRBV6-5; size: NA; D: NA; DNA: TGTGCCAGCAGTTACTCACGGACGGGGGGCCTGGTTAGCTACACCTTC; CDR3: CASSYSRTGGLVSYTF
J: TRBJ2-7; V: TRBV7-2; size: NA; D: TRBD2; DNA: TGTGCCAGCAGCTTAGGTCCTAGCGGGGTCGGATACGAGCAGTACTTC; CDR3: CASSLGPSGVGYEQYF
J: TRBJ2-7; V: TRBV7-6; size: few; D: NA; DNA: TGTGCCAGCAGCCCGCAACTAGCTCGGGTCGAGCAGTACTTC; CDR3: CASSPQLARVEQYF
J: TRBJ1-1; V: TRBV18; size: few; D: NA; DNA: TGTGCCAGCTCACCCGAGACAGTGAACACTGAAGCTTTCTTT; CDR3: CASSPETVNTEAFF
J: TRBJ1-5; V: TRBV6-1; size: few; D: NA; DNA: TGTGCCAGCAGTGAAGCTTCGGGCGCAGGGCTTAGCAATCAGCCCCAGCATTTT; CDR3: CASSEASGAGLSNQPQHF
J: TRBJ2-7; V: TRBV6-5; size: few; D: TRBD1; DNA: TGTGCCAGCAGTTACGGGGACAGCGAAACTTCCTACGAGCAGTACTTC; CDR3: CASSYGDSETSYEQYF
J: TRBJ2-5; V: TRBV7-7; size: NA; D: TRBD2; DNA: TGTGCCAGCAGCTTAGTCGGATCGGGGGGTCGAGAGACCCAGTACTTC; CDR3: CASSLVGSGGRETQYF
J: TRBJ2-7; V: TRBV28; size: NA; D: TRBD2; DNA: TGTGCCAGCAGGGGGACAGCGGACTTTGCGGGGGGGCTCGTGCAGTACTTC; CDR3: CASRGTADFAGGLVQYF
J: TRBJ1-2; V: TRBV18; size: NA; D: NA; DNA: TGTGCCAGCTCACCAGTCACAGAAAGCTATGGCTACACCTTC; CDR3: CASSPVTESYGYTF
J: TRBJ1-2; V: TRBV5-1; size: NA; D: NA; DNA: TGCGCCAGCAGCTTGGGGGCGGGAGGCTACACCTTC; CDR3: CASSLGAGGYTF
J: TRBJ1-2; V: TRBV14; size: NA; D: TRBD1; DNA: TGTGCCAGCAGCCCTCGGACAGGGGTCTATGGCTACACCTTC; CDR3: CASSPRTGVYGYTF
J: TRBJ1-2; V: TRBV28; size: once; D: TRBD1; DNA: TGTGCCAGCAGTGCTAGGACAGGGTTATATGGCTACACCTTC; CDR3: CASSARTGLYGYTF
J: TRBJ2-1; V: TRBV5-4; size: NA; D: TRBD2; DNA: TGTGCCAGCAGCTCGCAGACTAGCGGGAAGGGTGAGCAGTTCTTC; CDR3: CASSSQTSGKGEQFF
J: TRBJ2-3; V: TRBV12-5; size: NA; D: TRBD2; DNA: TGTGCTAGTGGTTTGGCGGGAGGGAGCACAGATACGCAGTATTTT; CDR3: CASGLAGGSTDTQYF
J: TRBJ2-7; V: TRBV5-4; size: NA; D: NA; DNA: TGTGCCAGCAGTCGAAGCATCTATGACGAGCAGTACTTC; CDR3: CASSRSIYDEQYF
J: TRBJ2-3; V: TRBV30; size: once; D: NA; DNA: TGTGCCTACGAGATGAATGTGAGAGGTTATAGCACAGATACGCAGTATTTT; CDR3: CAYEMNVRGYSTDTQYF
J: TRBJ2-7; V: TRBV19; size: once; D: TRBD1; DNA: TGTGCCAGTAGCCTTAGTACAGGGGGCTACGAGCAGTACTTC; CDR3: CASSLSTGGYEQYF
J: TRBJ2-1; V: TRBV11-2; size: NA; D: NA; DNA: TGTGCCAGCAGCAACAGGGCCTCCTACAATGAGCAGTTCTTC; CDR3: CASSNRASYNEQFF
J: TRBJ1-4; V: TRBV10-3; size: NA; D: NA; DNA: TGTGCCATCAGTCTCGGGGGGAATAATGAAAAACTGTTTTTT; CDR3: CAISLGGNNEKLFF
J: TRBJ1-2; V: TRBV15; size: NA; D: NA; DNA: TGTGCCACCAGCAGAGATCAGGGATCGGGTGGCTACACCTTC; CDR3: CATSRDQGSGGYTF
J: TRBJ2-5; V: TRBV13; size: NA; D: TRBD1; DNA: TGTGCCAGCAGCCTGGGACAGGGGAGAGAGCAGTACTTC; CDR3: CASSLGQGREQYF
J: TRBJ1-1; V: TRBV7-8; size: NA; D: NA; DNA: TGTGCCAGCAGCCCGGCAAGGGGCACTGAAGCTTTCTTT; CDR3: CASSPARGTEAFF
J: TRBJ2-4; V: TRBV27; size: NA; D: TRBD1; DNA: TGTGCCAGTAGCCGGGACAGAGGGATTCAGTACTTC; CDR3: CASSRDRGIQYF
J: TRBJ1-2; V: TRBV19; size: NA; D: NA; DNA: TGTGCCAGTAGTCTTCGAACCGGGGATGGCTACACCTTC; CDR3: CASSLRTGDGYTF
J: TRBJ2-7; V: TRBV9; size: NA; D: TRBD2; DNA: TGTGCCAGCAGCGCTGAGGCAGGGACTAGCGGGGTCTACGAGCAGTACTTC; CDR3: CASSAEAGTSGVYEQYF
J: TRBJ1-4; V: TRBV28; size: NA; D: TRBD1; DNA: TGTGCCAGCACCCTGACAGGGCCAAGTGAAAAACTGTTTTTT; CDR3: CASTLTGPSEKLFF
J: TRBJ2-1; V: TRBV9; size: NA; D: NA; DNA: TGTGCCAGCAACCCACGCGGGTTTTCCTACAATGAGCAGTTCTTC; CDR3: CASNPRGFSYNEQFF
J: TRBJ1-5; V: TRBV5-6; size: few; D: NA; DNA: TGTGCCAGCAGTCCCTTTTTCCCAGGGGAGGGAAATCAGCCCCAGCATTTT; CDR3: CASSPFFPGEGNQPQHF
J: TRBJ1-1; V: TRBV7-9; size: NA; D: NA; DNA: TGTGCCAGCAGCCCCCCCGGACAAAAGAACACTGAAGCTTTCTTT; CDR3: CASSPPGQKNTEAFF
J: TRBJ2-7; V: TRBV11-2; size: NA; D: NA; DNA: TGTGCCAGCAGCTTAGATGGGTCTAGCGCCTACGAGCAGTACTTC; CDR3: CASSLDGSSAYEQYF
J: TRBJ1-2; V: TRBV4-2; size: NA; D: TRBD1; DNA: TGTGCCAGCAGCCAAGATGAGGGGGCTTACTATGGCTACACCTTC; CDR3: CASSQDEGAYYGYTF
J: TRBJ1-1; V: TRBV19; size: NA; D: TRBD1; DNA: TGTGCCAGTAGGCGGACAGGGGCGGGTGAAGCTTTCTTT; CDR3: CASRRTGAGEAFF
J: TRBJ2-7; V: TRBV6-5; size: NA; D: NA; DNA: TGTGCCTCCGGGGTAGCAGCTTCCTACGAGCAGTACTTC; CDR3: CASGVAASYEQYF
J: TRBJ2-3; V: TRBV6-5; size: NA; D: NA; DNA: TGTGCCAGCAAAGGGACTCACCTGACAGATACGCAGTATTTT; CDR3: CASKGTHLTDTQYF
J: TRBJ2-3; V: TRBV28; size: NA; D: TRBD2; DNA: TGTGCCAGCAACGGAGCCGGGACTAGGGTCGGCACAGATACGCAGTATTTT; CDR3: CASNGAGTRVGTDTQYF
J: TRBJ2-5; V: TRBV5-1; size: few; D: TRBD2; DNA: TGCGCCAGCAGCCCCCGACTAGCCGGTGGGCAAGAGACCCAGTACTTC; CDR3: CASSPRLAGGQETQYF
J: TRBJ2-7; V: TRBV27; size: NA; D: TRBD2; DNA: TGTGCCAGCAGGCGCTCCGGGACTAGCGGGAACGAGCAGTACTTC; CDR3: CASRRSGTSGNEQYF
J: TRBJ1-1; V: TRBV30; size: NA; D: TRBD1; DNA: TGTGCCTGGAGTGGGACAGGGGGCGGTGGAGCTTTCTTT; CDR3: CAWSGTGGGGAFF
J: TRBJ2-1; V: TRBV4-1; size: once; D: TRBD1; DNA: TGCGCCAGCAGCCAAATCGGGACAGGGGAGGATGAGCAGTTCTTC; CDR3: CASSQIGTGEDEQFF
J: TRBJ1-1; V: TRBV5-1; size: NA; D: TRBD1; DNA: TGCGCCAGCAGCTTCGGGACAGGGGGACTGAACACTGAAGCTTTCTTT; CDR3: CASSFGTGGLNTEAFF
J: TRBJ2-3; V: TRBV10-2; size: once; D: NA; DNA: TGCGCCAGCAGTGAGGCCACCCGGAGAGCAGATACGCAGTATTTT; CDR3: CASSEATRRADTQYF